This T cell receptor (beta chain) derives from a study of blood T cell repertoires in COVID-19. Participant ages covered about 18 to 89 years across around 22 US areas. The length of the CDR3 is 15 residues. The V end lost 5 bases, the J end lost 4 bases, and 15 bases lay between the germline ends. The germline gives CDR1 MDHEN, CDR2 SYDVKM. The method was immunoSEQ multiplex PCR; TCRdb's version includes in-frame clones alone and lacks a portion of them. The data contain fewer than 250,000 clones, more than 75% of them singletons. This TCR was sampled from a man aged 25-45 years in a cohort exposed to, infected with or recovered from COVID-19 (not recorded which). The rearrangement links TRBV28 to TRBJ2-1, with D possibly matching TRBD2 (6 bases). Sequenced: PBMCs or T cells enriched from blood (not recorded which). In DNA form, the CDR3 reads TGTGCCAGCAGTACTTCTGACGGGACTTACAATGAGCAGTTCTTC. Translated, it gives CASSTSDGTYNEQFF.